This entry is about one T cell receptor (beta chain). Its antigen is still unknown. These data belong to a study of T cells in localized non-small cell lung cancer. The V gene's germline CDR1 is DFQATT and CDR2 SNEGSKA (reference sequence). The CDR3 has 11 amino acids. V was cut by 0 bases and J by 13 bases, with 12 bases left in between. Whole-study results and caveats: Highest T cell clonality was seen in uninvolved adjacent lung, surpassing that measured in tumor. The appearance of a median approximately 55 of the top 100 tumor clones was seen in adjacent lung. Longer overall survival was linked to higher blood T cell density. Sequencing, confined to only one tumor region, leaves heterogeneity possible.

Libraries were prepared by immunoSEQ multiplex PCR; TCRdb keeps only in-frame clonotypes and omits some of them. The table lists about 21,000 clones, about 90% of them singletons. This TCR came from a male donor at least 60 years old with stage I squamous cell lung carcinoma. This specimen consisted of peripheral blood, obtained before any cancer treatment. The chain couples TRBV20-1 to TRBJ1-2, with TRBD1 as a possible D gene (5 bases). The CDR3 sequence is CSARDPAGLTF. The DNA for the CDR3 is TGCAGTGCTAGAGATCCTGCGGGGCTCACCTTC.